This TCR beta chain was sequenced during a study of OX40 agonist ivuxolimab in advanced cancers. Study background: As their treatment, patients were administered ivuxolimab, an agonistic anti-OX40 (CD134) antibody.

Germline CDR1 and CDR2: SGHDN and FVKESK. J was trimmed by 2 bases and V by 3 bases; bases with no gene match: 11. The CDR3 contains 18 residues. Profiled with immunoSEQ multiplex PCR; TCRdb holds only in-frame clones, not every one. The sample has under 85,000 clones, about 88% seen once. About this clone: What it recognizes is unknown.

Findings of the study overall: There was clonal expansion of CD4+ and CD8+ blood T cells by week 6 at 0.1 to 3.0 mg/kg.

The receptor's source is an adult with an advanced solid tumor such as melanoma, head and neck, liver or kidney cancer. The rearrangement links TRBV14 to TRBJ1-3; 9 bases fit TRBD1. The sequencing used CD4+ or CD8+ T cells sorted from blood, collected in a trial of the OX40 agonist ivuxolimab. CDR3 residues: CASSQSNRDRDAGNTIYF. The CDR3 nucleotides are TGTGCCAGCAGCCAGTCGAACCGGGACAGGGACGCTGGAAACACCATATATTTT.